The 28 T cell receptor beta chains given below trace back to one sample, sequenced in a study of coeliac disease. Sequencing was performed with immunoSEQ multiplex PCR; in TCRdb, only in-frame clones are kept and a portion is missing. This sample has about 2,700 clones; 50% to 55% occur once, and the top ten carry 18%. The sequenced sample consisted of intraepithelial lymphocytes from the gut. The receptors originated from a man aged 55 to 70 with celiac disease on a gluten-free diet.

The chain employs TRBV4-1 and TRBJ1-6, with D tentatively TRBD1 (6 bases). The CDR3 has 15 residues. The V and J ends lost 4 bases and 7 bases respectively, with 14 bases between them. Germline V gives CDR1 MGHRA, CDR2 YSYEKL. In nucleotides, the CDR3 is TGCGCCAGCAGCCGGCAGGGGTCGGGGAATTCACCCCTCCACTTT. It specifies CASSRQGSGNSPLHF.

This clone is judged medium-sized (0.01 to 0.1%). The chain uses TRBV27 and TRBJ2-1; 7 positions agree with TRBD2. This CDR3 contains 16 residues. The germline V gene encodes CDR1 MNHEY and CDR2 SMNVEV (reference sequence). Losses at the gene ends were 5 bases for V and 3 bases for J; bases not matched to a gene: 10. CDR3 nucleotide sequence: TGTGCCAGCAGTCCCCTAGTGACTAGCTTCTACAATGAGCAGTTCTTC. Amino acids: CASSPLVTSFYNEQFF.

V and J are TRBV7-9 and TRBJ1-1; D not certain. This CDR3 has 13 residues. CDR1 is SEHNR, CDR2 FQNEAQ, per germline (reference sequence). Trimming pared 4 bases from V and 0 bases from J, leaving 6 bases between. CDR3 protein: CASSSTVNTEAFF. CDR3 coding DNA: TGTGCCAGCAGCTCAACAGTGAACACTGAAGCTTTCTTT.

CDR3 sequence (DNA): TGTGCCAGCAGCCCCCGGACAGGGGTCCTGGCTTTCTTT. This encodes CASSPRTGVLAFF. The J gene is TRBJ1-1, the V gene TRBV7-4; 9 bases are a match to TRBD1. V shed 5 bases and J 11 bases; nucleotides not matched to a gene: 9. The CDR3 is made up of 13 amino acids. The V gene's germline CDR1 is SGHVT and CDR2 SQSDAQ.

A few counts support this clone. The genes are TRBV7-2 and TRBJ2-1, with 11 bases aligning to TRBD2. The CDR3 spans 15 residues. The germline V gene encodes CDR1 SGHTA and CDR2 FQGNSA. After removal of 6 bases from V and 4 bases from J, the junction contained 5 bases not matched to a gene. The CDR3 DNA reads TGTGCCAGCAGTAGACTAGCGGGAAATTACAATGAGCAGTTCTTC. It is translated as CASSRLAGNYNEQFF.

This chain joins TRBV10-3 and TRBJ2-7, with 8 bases that match TRBD1. This CDR3 has 15 amino acids. With 3 bases clipped from V and 0 bases from J, the junction kept 4 bases outside the gene matches. CDR1 ENHRY and CDR2 SYGVKD come from the germline V gene. The CDR3 DNA follows: TGTGCCATCAGTGATATACAGGGGGGCTCCTACGAGCAGTACTTC. It codes for CAISDIQGGSYEQYF.

This clone occurred a few times. The chain couples TRBV11-3 to TRBJ2-7, with TRBD2 matching over 9 bases. Germline values: CDR1 SGHNT, CDR2 YENEEA. The CDR3 contains 13 residues. The V segment lost 5 bases and the J segment 3 bases; nucleotides outside the gene matches: 2. This chain's CDR3 is CASSLAGSYEQYF. The CDR3 DNA reads as TGTGCCAGCAGCCTAGCGGGAAGCTACGAGCAGTACTTC.

This chain links TRBV7-2 with TRBJ1-2; TRBD1 matches 8 bases. Per the germline V gene, CDR1 is SGHTA and CDR2 is FQGNSA. The CDR3 is 19 residues long. V shed 5 bases and J 4 bases; nucleotides not matched to a gene: 21. The CDR3 spells CASSLPTGGWGLRGYGYTF. The CDR3 coding sequence is TGTGCCAGCAGCCTGCCCACAGGGGGTTGGGGCCTTAGGGGCTATGGCTACACCTTC.

In this sample, this clone turned up a few times. This chain links TRBV30 with TRBJ2-1; D perhaps matches TRBD2 (6 bases). This CDR3 region has 15 residues. Germline V gene data show CDR1 as GTSNPN and CDR2 as SVGIG (reference sequence). V was clipped by 1 base and J by 7 bases, with 17 bases between them. This CDR3 reads CAWSDPRDLTNEQFF. The CDR3, as DNA: TGTGCCTGGAGTGACCCCCGGGACTTAACGAATGAGCAGTTCTTC.

This clone has more than one count but fewer than ten. The gene calls are TRBV18 and TRBJ1-2, with 8 nucleotides matching TRBD1. V lost 5 bases and J lost 4; bases outside the gene matches: 12. The CDR3 loop spans 16 amino acids. Germline CDR1 reads KGHSH; CDR2 reads LQKENI. CDR3 protein: CASSSSGTGPSYGYTF. For the CDR3, the DNA is TGTGCCAGCTCATCCTCCGGGACAGGCCCATCCTATGGCTACACCTTC.

The chain recombines TRBV11-2 with TRBJ2-5; weak D call: TRBD2 (6 bases). Trimming stripped 1 base from V and 4 bases from J, with 13 bases between. Germline V gene lookup returns CDR1 SGHAT and CDR2 FQNNGV. This CDR3 has 15 amino acids. CDR3 loop: CASSLGAGPGETQYF. DNA of the CDR3: TGTGCCAGCAGCTTAGGGGCGGGGCCGGGAGAGACCCAGTACTTC.

This clone was seen more than once but under ten times. This sequence joins TRBV7-2 and TRBJ2-5; the D gene is possibly TRBD1 (6 bases). This CDR3 region has 15 residues. Germline CDR1 reads SGHTA; CDR2 reads FQGNSA. The ends were cut back, 5 bases at V and 6 bases at J, with 19 bases in the middle. CDR3 in DNA: TGTGCCAGCAGCCAGGACCACAGGGCGGCGAAGACCCAGTACTTC. Its protein product is CASSQDHRAAKTQYF.

This clone was observed a few times. V is TRBV6-1 and J is TRBJ1-3; possible D gene TRBD1, 5 bases. CDR1 is MNHNS, CDR2 SASEGT, per germline. V dropped 5 bases and J dropped 7 bases, with 12 bases sitting between them. CDR3 length: 13 amino acids. Written as DNA, the CDR3 is TGTGCCAGCAGTCGGGACGGAGGGAACACCATATATTTT. Translating gives CASSRDGGNTIYF.

This chain links TRBV30 with TRBJ2-1; 8 bases line up with TRBD2. The CDR3 has 15 amino acids. Germline V gene sequence: CDR1 GTSNPN, CDR2 SVGIG (reference sequence). J lost 3 bases, V lost 7 bases, and 11 bases had no gene match. CDR3 sequence reads: CASPFGAGDYNEQFF. The CDR3, as DNA: TGTGCCTCGCCATTTGGAGCGGGGGACTACAATGAGCAGTTCTTC.

By sample share, this clone is medium-sized. The chain combines TRBV19 with TRBJ2-7; TRBD1 matches at 7 bases. The CDR3 covers 15 residues. The junction had 10 bases not matched to a gene; V was cut back by 8 bases and J by 0 bases. Germline V CDR1 and CDR2: LNHDA, SQIVND (reference sequence). CDR3 protein: CASSPDRDSSYEQYF. CDR3 DNA sequence: TGTGCCAGTTCACCAGACAGGGATAGCTCCTACGAGCAGTACTTC.

V usage is TRBV6-5 and J usage is TRBJ2-7, with 8 bases matching TRBD1. Per the germline V gene, CDR1 is MNHEY and CDR2 is SVGAGI. The CDR3 has 14 amino acids. With V trimmed by 5 bases and J by 3 bases, 6 bases remained unmatched. The CDR3 loop is CASSRPGTGYEQYF. CDR3 nucleotide sequence: TGTGCCAGCAGTCGGCCCGGGACAGGCTACGAGCAGTACTTC.

The V gene is TRBV6-1, the J gene TRBJ1-2, with 7 bases lining up with TRBD1. Germline CDR1 MNHNS, CDR2 SASEGT. This CDR3 has 17 residues. Trimming removed 1 base from V and 3 bases from J; junction bases left unmatched: 11. CDR3 in amino acids: CASSEVGVEGADYGYTF. For the CDR3, the DNA is TGTGCCAGCAGTGAAGTAGGGGTGGAGGGGGCGGACTATGGCTACACCTTC.

The genes are TRBV27 and TRBJ2-7; TRBD1 matches at 8 bases. There are 14 residues in the CDR3. Looked up from germline, CDR1 is MNHEY and CDR2 is SMNVEV (reference sequence). The V segment lost 6 bases and the J segment 0 bases; nucleotides outside the gene matches: 4. CDR3 sequence reads: CASRGQESSYEQYF. CDR3 bases: TGTGCCAGCAGGGGACAGGAGAGCTCCTACGAGCAGTACTTC.

This clone was found a few times. The chain combines TRBV5-4 with TRBJ1-6, with 9 positions matching TRBD1. After removal of 0 bases from V and 7 bases from J, the junction contained 8 bases not matched to a gene. Germline lookup yields CDR1 SGHNT and CDR2 YYREEE (reference sequence). The CDR3 extends over 17 amino acids. CDR3 DNA sequence: TGTGCCAGCAGCTTGGGGGACAGGGTCTATGGAAATTCACCCCTCCACTTT. Amino acids: CASSLGDRVYGNSPLHF.

Sample share makes this clone medium-sized (0.01 to 0.1%). The gene calls are TRBV6-5 and TRBJ1-2; unclear D gene. V gave up 3 bases and J gave up 7 bases, with 12 bases separating them. The length of the CDR3 is 13 residues. Germline V lookup: CDR1 MNHEY, CDR2 SVGAGI. The CDR3: CASSYSPAGGYTF. DNA of the CDR3: TGTGCCAGCAGTTATTCTCCCGCGGGTGGCTACACCTTC.

This clone is labeled hyperexpanded. The V and J genes are TRBV4-3 and TRBJ2-1; 13 bases map to TRBD2. V gave up 6 bases and J gave up 5 bases; unmatched junction bases: 7. The CDR3 contains 16 residues. The germline V gene has CDR1 LGHNA and CDR2 YSLEER. In DNA, the CDR3 is TGCGCCAGCAGTTATACCGGGACTAGCGGGAACAATGAGCAGTTCTTC. It translates to CASSYTGTSGNNEQFF.

This clone was counted only a few times. The chain links TRBV7-3 to TRBJ1-5; the D gene is possibly TRBD1 (6 bases). The CDR3 contains 13 residues. Per the germline V gene, CDR1 is SGHTA and CDR2 is FQGTGA. V dropped 5 bases and J dropped 4 bases, with 9 bases sitting between them. The CDR3 sequence: CASSVDSNQPQHF. The CDR3 DNA reads as TGTGCCAGCAGCGTGGACAGTAATCAGCCCCAGCATTTT.

This chain links TRBV19 with TRBJ2-1, with D perhaps TRBD1 (6 bases). Germline CDR1 reads LNHDA; CDR2 reads SQIVND (reference sequence). V lost 5 bases, J lost 2 bases, and 13 bases lay in between. The CDR3 extends over 15 amino acids. The CDR3 DNA reads TGTGCCAGTAGTCAATGGGACACGACCTACAATGAGCAGTTCTTC. Protein sequence: CASSQWDTTYNEQFF.

This clone has only a few counts. The rearrangement uses TRBV2 and TRBJ1-6; TRBD1 might be the D (6 bases). The CDR3 contains 15 residues. V lost 4 bases and J 10 bases, leaving 17 bases between the germline ends. Germline CDR1 reads SNHLY; CDR2 reads FYNNEI. In DNA form, the CDR3 reads TGTGCCAGCAGTGTGCAGGGGCCGAAGTCCTCACCCCTCCACTTT. It specifies CASSVQGPKSSPLHF.

The chain recombines TRBV5-1 with TRBJ1-1; 10 bases line up with TRBD1. After removal of 4 bases from V and 0 bases from J, the junction contained 3 bases not matched to a gene. CDR1 is SGHRS and CDR2 is YFSETQ in the germline V gene. The CDR3 has 15 amino acids. The CDR3 sequence is CASSGTGAVNTEAFF. The CDR3 nucleotides read TGCGCCAGCAGCGGGACAGGGGCGGTGAACACTGAAGCTTTCTTT. Supplemented by reference TRBV5-1 and TRBJ1-1, the full variable domain reads KAGVTQTPRYLIKTRGQQVTLSCSPISGHRSVSWYQQTPGQGLQFLFEYFSETQRNKGNFPGRFSGRQFSNSRSEMNVSTLELGDSALYLCASSGTGAVNTEAFFGQGTRLTVV.

This clone has just a few counts. For the CDR3, the DNA is TGTGCCAGTAGTATAGACTCTATGAGGGCCTATGGCTACACCTTC. As protein: CASSIDSMRAYGYTF. This chain joins TRBV19 and TRBJ1-2, with unresolved D. V lost 0 bases and J lost 4, with 12 bases in between. Germline V gene data show CDR1 as LNHDA and CDR2 as SQIVND (reference sequence). This CDR3 spans 15 amino acids.

This chain uses TRBV18 with TRBJ2-3; TRBD2 matches 7 bases. The V and J ends lost 1 base and 2 bases, in that order; junction bases with no gene match: 3. The CDR3 loop spans 15 amino acids. CDR1 and CDR2 from the germline V gene are KGHSH and LQKENI. CDR3 region: CASSPRGGHTDTQYF. CDR3 sequence (DNA): TGTGCCAGCTCACCACGCGGGGGTCACACAGATACGCAGTATTTT.

The rearrangement joins TRBV6-1 to TRBJ2-7; 7 nucleotides match TRBD1. The CDR3 has 15 residues. Germline V gene data show CDR1 as MNHNS and CDR2 as SASEGT. V lost 6 bases to trimming and J lost 3 bases; unmatched junction nucleotides: 11. CDR3 sequence (DNA): TGTGCCAGCAGGGAAAAAAGGACAGGCCGCTACGAGCAGTACTTC. It is translated as CASREKRTGRYEQYF.